This T cell receptor beta chain emerged from a study of CD8 T cells in Susac syndrome. Study summary: Among the Susac syndrome patients sequenced, 5 or 6 had active disease and about eight were in remission. When their blood was taken, patients with Susac syndrome were therapy-naive, taking corticosteroids, or taking intravenous immunoglobulin alone.

Germline V gives CDR1 SNHLY, CDR2 FYNNEI. The length of the CDR3 is 14 residues. Trimming shortened V by 2 bases and J by 1 base, and 9 bases separated the two germline ends. The diagnostic criteria for definite or probable disease, as recently defined, were met by the patients with Susac syndrome. Random hexamers served to reverse transcribe roughly 0.5 to 1 ug RNA. The CDR3 of TCR beta was amplified by immunoSEQ multiplex PCR across 54 Vbeta and 13 Jbeta. TCRdb fed the immunoSEQ multiplex PCR reads into MiXCR, producing one record per CDR3 protein. In the table there are 200,000 to 300,000 distinct CDR3 sequences, 90% to 96% of which are singletons.

The chain recombines TRBV2 with TRBJ2-7; D is unclear. What was sequenced was CD4+ T cells from PBMCs. This sequence originates from a human donor with Susac syndrome. CDR3 loop: CASSEIGLSYEQYF. The CDR3 bases are TGTGCCAGCAGTGAAATTGGGCTTTCCTACGAGCAGTACTTC.